This TCR beta chain was found in a study of blood T cell repertoires in COVID-19 (dated by TCRdb to the early 2020s). Some background on the complete study: Samples covering the acute and convalescent phases of COVID-19 were provided by collaborators in the United States, Italy and Spain. The material from the prospective study consisted of cDNA or gDNA derived from T cells, B-cell-depleted T cells, or PBMCs. The dataset comprised deeply sampled blood TCRbeta repertoires from subjects exposed to, actively infected with, or recovered from COVID-19. The repertoires were made available in a free public database intended to serve as a resource for research on the immune response to SARS-CoV-2. The samples were drawn from two sources: the first 160 participants of the ongoing ImmuneRACE study, and 950 to 1,500 subjects contributed by 6 global collaborators. The sample metadata nearly always contained a de-identified subject ID, COVID-19 status, age in years and sex. Where available, HLA class I and class II types were obtained from metadata supplied by the sample provider rather than from assay-based typing. Findings and caveats that apply to the study as a whole: How much clinical and demographic metadata was included differed by source and by participant, and the metadata was provided uncurated.

TCRbeta CDR3 regions were amplified from genomic DNA using the immunoSEQ Assay, a bias-controlled multiplex PCR. Processing in the source paper ran as follows. The number of nucleated cells in each sample was estimated from the amplification of reference gene primers within the assay. Sequence reads were collapsed and filtered to measure the absolute abundance of every unique TCRbeta CDR3 rearrangement. Productive Simpson clonality was computed per sample as the square root of Simpson's diversity index over productive rearrangements. In TCRdb, the immuneACCESS table is reduced to in-frame sequences with V and J assigned. These tables do not hold every clone; where another copy was compared, an unresolved V gene accounts for under half, and the others remain unexplained. The DNA was the basis for D and trimming; V, J and clone size are from that table. The sample data list more than 150,000 clones, and 84% of these were observed just once. More than 5.5% of the sample lies in the top ten.

With respect to this clone: What this receptor recognizes is not known. No much larger clone is present one base from it, and per-base qualities are unavailable.

From the cysteine through the phenylalanine, the CDR3 covers 14 amino acids. Only CDR3 DNA is held: 42 bases, read in frame from base 1. The germline V gene encodes CDR1 SEHNR and CDR2 FQNEAQ (reference sequence). The junction shows trimming of 5 bases on V and 7 bases on J, plus 12 bases between the germline ends. Each collaborating institution followed its own protocols to collect whole blood in K2EDTA tubes. Collaborator samples were shipped for TCRbeta analysis as frozen whole blood, isolated PBMCs, or DNA extracted from either sample type. Sequencing input: peripheral blood. This sequence originates from a human donor in a cohort sampled during active COVID-19. The receptor chain draws on TRBV7-9 and TRBJ1-6, with no confidently assigned D gene. The DNA is as follows: TGTGCCAGCAGCCATACCCCGGAGAATTCACCCCTCCACTTT. Its coded protein is CASSHTPENSPLHF. With all but the CDR3 taken from the reference TRBV7-9 and TRBJ1-6 genes, the full variable domain is: DTGVSQNPRHKITKRGQNVTFRCDPISEHNRLYWYRQTLGQGPEFLTYFQNEAQLEKSRLLSDRFSAERPKGSFSTLEIQRTEQGDSAMYLCASSHTPENSPLHFGNGTRLTVT.